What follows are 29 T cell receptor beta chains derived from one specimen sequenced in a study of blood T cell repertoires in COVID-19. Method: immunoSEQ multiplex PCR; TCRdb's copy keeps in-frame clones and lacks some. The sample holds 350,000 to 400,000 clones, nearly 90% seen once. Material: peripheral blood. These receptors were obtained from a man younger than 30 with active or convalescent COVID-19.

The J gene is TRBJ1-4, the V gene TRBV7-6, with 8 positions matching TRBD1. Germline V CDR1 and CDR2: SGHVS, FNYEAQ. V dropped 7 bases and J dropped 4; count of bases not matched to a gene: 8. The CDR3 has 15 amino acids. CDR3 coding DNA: TGTGCCAGCACCGATAGACAGGGGTATAATGAAAAACTGTTTTTT. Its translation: CASTDRQGYNEKLFF.

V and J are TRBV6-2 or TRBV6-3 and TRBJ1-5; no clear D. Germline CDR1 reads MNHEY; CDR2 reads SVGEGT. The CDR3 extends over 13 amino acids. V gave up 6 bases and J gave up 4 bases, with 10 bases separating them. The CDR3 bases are TGTGCCAGCAGCCCGGGAGGGAATCAGCCCCAGCATTTT. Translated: CASSPGGNQPQHF.

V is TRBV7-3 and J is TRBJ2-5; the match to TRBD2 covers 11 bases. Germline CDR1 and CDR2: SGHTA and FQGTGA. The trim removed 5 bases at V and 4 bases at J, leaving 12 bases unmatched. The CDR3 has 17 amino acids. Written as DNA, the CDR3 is TGTGCCAGCAGCCGGGGGCTGGGACTAGCGGCGGTAGAGACCCAGTACTTC. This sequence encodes CASSRGLGLAAVETQYF.

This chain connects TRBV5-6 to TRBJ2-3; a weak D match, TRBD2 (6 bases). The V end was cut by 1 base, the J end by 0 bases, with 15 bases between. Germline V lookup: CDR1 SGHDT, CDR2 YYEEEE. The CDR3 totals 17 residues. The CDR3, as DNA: TGTGCCAGCAGCTTGAGGCTCGGGGGAGCTAGCACAGATACGCAGTATTTT. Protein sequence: CASSLRLGGASTDTQYF.

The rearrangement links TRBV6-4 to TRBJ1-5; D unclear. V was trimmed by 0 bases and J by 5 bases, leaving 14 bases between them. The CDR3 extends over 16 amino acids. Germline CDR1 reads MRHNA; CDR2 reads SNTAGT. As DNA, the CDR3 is TGTGCCAGCAGTGACTCGAGTTGTTCGGGAGATCAGCCCCAGCATTTT. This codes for CASSDSSCSGDQPQHF.

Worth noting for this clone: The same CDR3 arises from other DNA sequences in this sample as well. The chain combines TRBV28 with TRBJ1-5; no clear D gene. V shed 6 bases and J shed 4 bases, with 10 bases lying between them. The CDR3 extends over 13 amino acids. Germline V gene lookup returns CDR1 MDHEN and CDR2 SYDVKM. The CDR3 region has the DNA TGTGCCAGCAGCCGACAAACTAATCAGCCCCAGCATTTT. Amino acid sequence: CASSRQTNQPQHF.

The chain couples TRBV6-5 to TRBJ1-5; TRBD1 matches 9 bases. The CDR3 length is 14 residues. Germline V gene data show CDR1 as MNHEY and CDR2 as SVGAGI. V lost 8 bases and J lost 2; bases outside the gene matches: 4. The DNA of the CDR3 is TGTGCCAGCCGGGACAGGGAAGGCAATCAGCCCCAGCATTTT. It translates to CASRDREGNQPQHF.

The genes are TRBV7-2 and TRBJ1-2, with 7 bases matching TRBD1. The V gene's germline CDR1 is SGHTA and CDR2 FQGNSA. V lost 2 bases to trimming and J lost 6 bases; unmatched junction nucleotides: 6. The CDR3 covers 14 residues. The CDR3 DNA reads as TGTGCCAGCAGCTTACAGGGGGTCTCTGATGGCTACACCTTC. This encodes CASSLQGVSDGYTF.

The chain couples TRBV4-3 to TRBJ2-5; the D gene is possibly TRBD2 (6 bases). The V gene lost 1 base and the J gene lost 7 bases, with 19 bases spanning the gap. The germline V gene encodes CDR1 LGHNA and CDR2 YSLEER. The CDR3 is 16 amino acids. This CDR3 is CASSQGHGSFATTQYF. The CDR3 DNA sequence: TGCGCCAGCAGCCAAGGGCACGGGAGTTTCGCCACGACCCAGTACTTC.

CDR3 nucleotide sequence: TGTGCCAGCAGCTTAGGGTCAGTTCGAGAGACCCAGTACTTC. Protein sequence: CASSLGSVRETQYF. This chain connects TRBV7-2 to TRBJ2-5; D gene unclear. This CDR3 region has 14 residues. Germline CDR1 and CDR2: SGHTA and FQGNSA. Trimming took off 1 base at V and 4 bases at J, with 10 bases between the two ends.

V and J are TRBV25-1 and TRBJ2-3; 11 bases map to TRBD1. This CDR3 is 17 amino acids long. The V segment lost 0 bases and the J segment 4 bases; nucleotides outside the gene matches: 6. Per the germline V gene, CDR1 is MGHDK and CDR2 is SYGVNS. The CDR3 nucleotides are TGTGCCAGCAGTGAATATTCCGGGACAGGGGGGTCAGATACGCAGTATTTT. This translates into CASSEYSGTGGSDTQYF.

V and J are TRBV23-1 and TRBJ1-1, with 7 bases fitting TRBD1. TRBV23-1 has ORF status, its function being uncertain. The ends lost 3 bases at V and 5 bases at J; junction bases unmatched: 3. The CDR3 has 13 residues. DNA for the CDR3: TGCGCCAGCAGTCAGAGGACAGGAACTGAAGCTTTCTTT. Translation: CASSQRTGTEAFF.

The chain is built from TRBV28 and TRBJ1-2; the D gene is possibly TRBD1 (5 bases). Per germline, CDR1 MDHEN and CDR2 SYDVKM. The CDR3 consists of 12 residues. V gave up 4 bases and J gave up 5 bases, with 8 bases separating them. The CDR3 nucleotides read TGTGCCAGCAGTTCGACAGATTATGGCTACACCTTC. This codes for CASSSTDYGYTF.

The chain's CDR3 is CASSSGQGVNQPQHF. DNA of the CDR3: TGTGCCAGCAGCTCCGGACAGGGGGTAAATCAGCCCCAGCATTTT. The chain joins TRBV9 to TRBJ1-5; 10 bases fit TRBD1. V lost 4 bases to trimming and J lost 4 bases; unmatched junction nucleotides: 5. This CDR3 comprises 15 residues. Germline V gives CDR1 SGDLS, CDR2 YYNGEE.

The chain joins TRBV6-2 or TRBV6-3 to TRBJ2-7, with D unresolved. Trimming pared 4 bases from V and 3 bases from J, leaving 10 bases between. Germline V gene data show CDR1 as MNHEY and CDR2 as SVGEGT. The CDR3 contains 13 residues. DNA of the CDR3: TGTGCCAGCAGTTTGGTCAATAGCTACGAGCAGTACTTC. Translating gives CASSLVNSYEQYF.

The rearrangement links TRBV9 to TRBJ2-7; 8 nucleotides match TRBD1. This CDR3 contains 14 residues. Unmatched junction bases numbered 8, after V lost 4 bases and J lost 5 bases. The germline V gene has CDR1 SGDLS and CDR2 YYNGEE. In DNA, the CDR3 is TGTGCCAGCAGCCCCGGACAGGGTAAAAACGAGCAGTACTTC. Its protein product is CASSPGQGKNEQYF.

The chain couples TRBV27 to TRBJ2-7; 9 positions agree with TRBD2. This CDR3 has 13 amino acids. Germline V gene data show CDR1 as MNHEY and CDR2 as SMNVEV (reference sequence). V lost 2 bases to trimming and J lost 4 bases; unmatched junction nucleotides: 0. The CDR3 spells CASSLAGGYEQYF. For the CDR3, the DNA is TGTGCCAGCAGTTTAGCGGGGGGGTACGAGCAGTACTTC.

CDR3 loop: CASSPTGQRTNTGELFF. The CDR3 region has the DNA TGCGCCAGCAGCCCGACAGGTCAGCGAACGAACACCGGGGAGCTGTTTTTT. The chain combines TRBV5-1 with TRBJ2-2; D is possibly TRBD1 (6 bases). Trimming removed 4 bases at V and 0 bases at J, with 16 bases between. The CDR3 runs 17 residues. Germline CDR1 reads SGHRS; CDR2 reads YFSETQ.

CDR3 in DNA: TGTGCCAGCAGCCCGGCCCCCGGGGGGCACGAGCAGTACTTC. Translating gives CASSPAPGGHEQYF. The chain carries TRBV7-2 and TRBJ2-7, with D perhaps matching TRBD2 (7 bases). Germline V lookup: CDR1 SGHTA, CDR2 FQGNSA. This CDR3 is 14 amino acids long. V shed 5 bases and J shed 5 bases, with 16 bases lying between them.

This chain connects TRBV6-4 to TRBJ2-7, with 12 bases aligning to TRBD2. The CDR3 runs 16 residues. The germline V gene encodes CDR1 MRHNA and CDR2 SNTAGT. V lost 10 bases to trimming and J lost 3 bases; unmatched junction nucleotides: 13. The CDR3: CANTLKPGLAGYEQYF. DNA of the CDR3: TGTGCCAACACGCTCAAACCGGGACTAGCGGGCTACGAGCAGTACTTC.

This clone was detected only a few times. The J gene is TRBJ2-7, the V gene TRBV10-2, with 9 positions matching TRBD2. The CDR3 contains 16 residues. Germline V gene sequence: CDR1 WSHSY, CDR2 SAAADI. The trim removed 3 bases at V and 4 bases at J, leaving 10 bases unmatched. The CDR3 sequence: CASSDPGLAGSYEQYF. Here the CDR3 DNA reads TGCGCCAGCAGTGACCCCGGGCTAGCGGGGTCATACGAGCAGTACTTC.

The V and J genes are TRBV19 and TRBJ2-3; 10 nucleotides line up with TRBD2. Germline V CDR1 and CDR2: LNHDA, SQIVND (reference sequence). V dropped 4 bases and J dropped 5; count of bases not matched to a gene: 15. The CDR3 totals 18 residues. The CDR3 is CASSTDGLAGDVGDTQYF. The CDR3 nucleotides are TGTGCCAGTAGTACGGACGGCCTAGCGGGAGATGTCGGAGATACGCAGTATTTT. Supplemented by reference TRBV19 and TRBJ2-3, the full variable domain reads DGGITQSPKYLFRKEGQNVTLSCEQNLNHDAMYWYRQDPGQGLRLIYYSQIVNDFQKGDIAEGYSVSREKKESFPLTVTSAQKNPTAFYLCASSTDGLAGDVGDTQYFGPGTRLTVL.

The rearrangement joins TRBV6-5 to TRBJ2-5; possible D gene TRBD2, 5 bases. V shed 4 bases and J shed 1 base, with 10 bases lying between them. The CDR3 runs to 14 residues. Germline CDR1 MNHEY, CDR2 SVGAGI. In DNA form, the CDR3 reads TGTGCCAGCAGTTTCCGGACTGGCCAAGAGACCCAGTACTTC. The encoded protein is CASSFRTGQETQYF.

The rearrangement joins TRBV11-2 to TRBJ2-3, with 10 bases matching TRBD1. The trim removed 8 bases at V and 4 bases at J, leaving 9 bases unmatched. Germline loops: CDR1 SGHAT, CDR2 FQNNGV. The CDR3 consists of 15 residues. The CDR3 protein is CASGSTGGASDTQYF. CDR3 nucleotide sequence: TGTGCCAGCGGTTCGACAGGGGGCGCATCAGATACGCAGTATTTT.

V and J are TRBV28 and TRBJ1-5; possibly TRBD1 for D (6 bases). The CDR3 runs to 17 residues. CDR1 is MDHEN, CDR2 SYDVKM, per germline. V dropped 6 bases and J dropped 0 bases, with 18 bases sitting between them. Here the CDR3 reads CASRSLGRGDSNQPQHF. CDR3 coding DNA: TGTGCCAGCAGATCCCTCGGGAGGGGGGATAGCAATCAGCCCCAGCATTTT.

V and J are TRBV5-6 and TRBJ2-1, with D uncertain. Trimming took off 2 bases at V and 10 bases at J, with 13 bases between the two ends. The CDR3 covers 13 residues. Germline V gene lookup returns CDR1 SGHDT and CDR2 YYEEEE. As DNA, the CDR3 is TGTGCCAGCAGCTTATCACCAGGTGGGGAGCAGTTCTTC. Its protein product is CASSLSPGGEQFF.

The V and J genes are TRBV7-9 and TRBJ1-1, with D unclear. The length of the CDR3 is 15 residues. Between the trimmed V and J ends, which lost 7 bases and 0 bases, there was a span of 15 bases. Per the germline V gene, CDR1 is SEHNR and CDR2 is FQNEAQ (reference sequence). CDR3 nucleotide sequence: TGTGCCAGCATCTCGAGGGAAAAGATGAACACTGAAGCTTTCTTT. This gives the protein CASISREKMNTEAFF.

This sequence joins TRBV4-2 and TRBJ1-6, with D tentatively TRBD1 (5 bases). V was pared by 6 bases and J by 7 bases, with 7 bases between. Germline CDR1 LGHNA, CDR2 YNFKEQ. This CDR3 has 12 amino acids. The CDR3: CASRRQNSPLHF. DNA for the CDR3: TGTGCCAGCAGAAGACAGAATTCACCCCTCCACTTT.

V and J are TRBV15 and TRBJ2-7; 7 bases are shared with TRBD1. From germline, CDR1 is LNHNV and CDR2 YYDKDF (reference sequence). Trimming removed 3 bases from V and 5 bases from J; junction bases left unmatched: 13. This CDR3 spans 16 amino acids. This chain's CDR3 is CATSRNPGTATHEQYF. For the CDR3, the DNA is TGTGCCACCAGCAGGAATCCCGGGACAGCCACCCACGAGCAGTACTTC.